The source of this T cell receptor beta chain is a study of T cell responses to AZD1222 COVID-19 vaccine. Overall study context: Second doses at about 4 or about 12 weeks were pooled. Study-wide points: The donor group comprised mostly white British people and more females; the analysis possibly underestimated clonal diversity.

The assay was immunoSEQ multiplex PCR, and TCRdb's table has in-frame clones only and misses some. The sample lists about 140,000 clones; roughly 82% were seen once. Trimming took 3 bases from V and 7 from J; bases not matched to a gene: 9. Per the germline V gene, CDR1 is MDHEN and CDR2 is SYDVKM. The CDR3 loop spans 14 amino acids. This clone was observed a handful of times. The antigen is not known. The sample in question was peripheral blood, obtained on day 0 of AZD1222 vaccination. The TCR sequence derives from an adult in good health. This chain connects TRBV28 to TRBJ2-7; the match to TRBD2 covers 7 bases. Here the CDR3 DNA reads TGTGCCAGCAGTTTTGGGAGCGGGGTGGGGGAGCAGTACTTC. This translates into CASSFGSGVGEQYF.